The 2 T cell receptor beta chains below were found in one sample sequenced in a study of blood T cell repertoires in COVID-19. Clones were read by immunoSEQ multiplex PCR, and TCRdb kept only the in-frame ones, dropping some. The sample has under 300,000 clones; 81% are singletons. Sequencing input: peripheral blood. The origin of the receptors is a woman aged 60-75 years with active or convalescent COVID-19.

The J gene is TRBJ1-4, the V gene TRBV15; maybe TRBD1 (5 bases). Germline V lookup: CDR1 LNHNV, CDR2 YYDKDF (reference sequence). This CDR3 comprises 15 residues. The V and J ends lost 5 bases and 3 bases respectively, with 13 bases between them. This chain's CDR3 is CATSRPPGPNEKLFF. The CDR3 bases are TGTGCCACCAGCCGGCCGCCAGGGCCTAATGAAAAACTGTTTTTT.

The chain carries TRBV6-6 and TRBJ2-7; 12 nucleotides line up with TRBD1. Germline-derived CDR1 and CDR2 are MNHNY and SVGAGI (reference sequence). This CDR3 is built from 16 residues. J was trimmed by 3 bases and V by 5 bases; bases with no gene match: 8. The CDR3 loop is CASSPRDRGRHYEQYF. Here the CDR3 DNA reads TGTGCCAGCAGTCCGCGGGACAGGGGGCGACACTACGAGCAGTACTTC.